The entry below describes one TCR beta chain. The V end lost 2 bases, the J end lost 1 base, and 10 bases lay between the germline ends. This CDR3 has 15 amino acids. Germline loops: CDR1 LGHDT, CDR2 YNNKEL (reference sequence). The sample is drawn from a study of blood T cells in healthy people across ages. Alongside a J-beta primer mix, a sample-barcoded 5' primer served in a second PCR lasting about 7 to 12 cycles. TCRdb analysed the 5' RACE reads with MiXCR anew, one entry per CDR3 protein. The table has fewer than 750,000 distinct CDR3 sequences, under 55% seen once; the top ten hold around 23%. This TCR was recovered from a man older than 75 in good health. This chain connects TRBV3-1 to TRBJ2-3; D may be TRBD2 (5 bases). Specimen: blood. The CDR3 bases are TGTGCCAGCAGCCAATATTCCGGGGGCACAGATACGCAGTATTTT. Amino acid sequence: CASSQYSGGTDTQYF.